These 28 T cell receptor beta chains originate from one sample sequenced in a study of blood T cells in healthy people across ages. Next came a second PCR, run for about 6 to 12 cycles, which used a sample-barcoded 5' primer along with a J-beta primer mix. TCRdb re-called the 5' RACE reads with MiXCR, one entry per CDR3 protein. This table holds roughly 700,000 distinct CDR3 sequences, around 45% found once. Material: blood. These receptors came from a woman aged 60-75 years in good health.

This clonotype occurred a few times. The chain couples TRBV29-1 to TRBJ2-3; 8 bases line up with TRBD2. Losses at the gene ends were 3 bases for V and 4 bases for J; bases not matched to a gene: 6. Germline loops: CDR1 SQVTM, CDR2 ANQGSEA. The CDR3 covers 14 residues. The CDR3 protein is CSVDMAGGADTQYF. In DNA, the CDR3 is TGCAGCGTTGATATGGCGGGAGGAGCAGATACGCAGTATTTT.

This clonotype was detected a few times. The chain employs TRBV28 and TRBJ1-4; D may be TRBD1 (5 bases). Trimming pared 4 bases from V and 5 bases from J, leaving 17 bases between. In germline, CDR1 is MDHEN, CDR2 SYDVKM. The CDR3 covers 16 residues. CDR3 DNA: TGTGCCAGCAGTTCCGCCGGGGCAAGGCTCAATGAAAAACTGTTTTTT. Translating gives CASSSAGARLNEKLFF.

This clonotype was seen only once. CDR3 nucleotides: TGCAGTGCTACCCCCGGGGGCAGTTATCAGCCCCAGCATTTT. Protein: CSATPGGSYQPQHF. This sequence joins TRBV20-1 and TRBJ1-5; possible D gene TRBD1, 6 bases. The CDR3 has 14 residues. V was pared by 4 bases and J by 5 bases, with 15 bases between. Germline CDR1 DFQATT, CDR2 SNEGSKA (reference sequence).

The table lists this clonotype with a few counts. The V and J genes are TRBV6-1 and TRBJ2-5, with D unclear. V was pared by 7 bases and J by 1 base, with 22 bases between. The CDR3 runs to 17 residues. Per the germline V gene, CDR1 is MNHNS and CDR2 is SASEGT. CDR3 in DNA: TGTGCCAGCACCCGAACCCCGACACAAGGGTCCCAAGAGACCCAGTACTTC. It encodes CASTRTPTQGSQETQYF.

The rearrangement links TRBV20-1 to TRBJ2-1, with D maybe TRBD2 (6 bases). The CDR3 runs 16 residues. V lost 2 bases, J lost 5 bases, and 19 bases lay in between. CDR1 is DFQATT and CDR2 is SNEGSKA in the germline V gene (reference sequence). Written as DNA, the CDR3 is TGCAGTGCTAGAAACCCGCGGGGAAGCCTTAACAATGAGCAGTTCTTC. This gives the protein CSARNPRGSLNNEQFF.

Notes on this clonotype: Germline and junction disagree at one end, which may indicate a read error. This chain connects TRBV7-7 to TRBJ2-2; a possible D gene is TRBD1 (6 bases). The V gene's germline CDR1 is SSHAT and CDR2 FNYEAQ (reference sequence). This CDR3 has 14 amino acids. CDR3 coding DNA: TGTGCTAGCAGCGTGTGGACAGACACCGGGGAGCTGTTTTTT. Its translation: CASSVWTDTGELFF. Variable domain in full (rest from reference TRBV7-7 and TRBJ2-2): GAGVSQSPRYKVTKRGQDVTLRCDPISSHATLYWYQQALGQGPEFLTYFNYEAQPDKSGLPSDRFSAERPEGSISTLTIQRTEQRDSAMYRCASSVWTDTGELFFGEGSRLTVL.

In regard to this clonotype: Sequence at one end of the junction differs from germline and may be a read error. This sequence joins TRBV28 and TRBJ1-2; tentatively, D is TRBD1 (5 bases). The CDR3 has 16 amino acids. From germline, CDR1 is MDHEN and CDR2 SYDVKM. The CDR3 reads CTSSLGRGGARGGYTF. In nucleotides, the CDR3 is TGTACCAGCAGTTTAGGTCGAGGCGGGGCGAGGGGTGGCTACACCTTC.

The sample holds a few counts of this clonotype. The chain recombines TRBV29-1 with TRBJ2-7; D call uncertain. CDR3 length equals 14 residues. Per the germline V gene, CDR1 is SQVTM and CDR2 is ANQGSEA. The V end was cut by 4 bases, the J end by 0 bases, with 13 bases between. This CDR3 is CSVVGQESSYEQYF. The CDR3 DNA reads TGCAGCGTTGTAGGGCAGGAGTCCTCCTACGAGCAGTACTTC.

The chain employs TRBV9 and TRBJ2-7; no definite D call. The CDR3 covers 13 residues. The V end lost 3 bases, the J end lost 2 bases, and 9 bases lay between the germline ends. Germline CDR1 is SGDLS and CDR2 is YYNGEE. CDR3 loop: CASSDTRTYEQYF. The CDR3 coding sequence is TGTGCCAGCAGCGACACACGGACCTACGAGCAGTACTTC.

The rearrangement joins TRBV7-8 to TRBJ2-7; tentative D call: TRBD2 (6 bases). Germline assignment: CDR1 SGHVS and CDR2 FQNEAQ. The CDR3 has 22 residues. V gave up 0 bases and J gave up 7 bases, with 37 bases separating them. As DNA, the CDR3 is TGTGCCAGCAGCTTAGCGTCCCTTATGCGGGTATGGGCCCGGGGGTGGATAGATGAGCAGTACTTC. Translating it yields CASSLASLMRVWARGWIDEQYF.

The V gene is TRBV2, the J gene TRBJ2-5; no firm D call. The J call may be in error: the DNA end matches TRBJ2-7 better. The CDR3 contains 12 residues. Per germline, CDR1 SNHLY and CDR2 FYNNEI. The CDR3 sequence: CASTPSRGEQYF. The CDR3 bases are TGTGCCAGCACCCCCTCCCGAGGCGAGCAGTACTTC.

This rearrangement joins TRBV19 to TRBJ1-5; 8 bases map to TRBD1. In germline, CDR1 is LNHDA, CDR2 SQIVND (reference sequence). The V and J ends lost 7 bases and 7 bases, in that order; junction bases with no gene match: 6. The CDR3 is 13 amino acids. As DNA, the CDR3 is TGTGCCAGTAACCAGGGGGCTGGGCAGCCCCAGCATTTT. This translates into CASNQGAGQPQHF.

Regarding this clonotype: The germline gene is not matched at one end of the junction; a read error may be the cause. The chain joins TRBV28 to TRBJ2-7; D might be TRBD1 (6 bases). The germline gives CDR1 MDHEN, CDR2 SYDVKM. This CDR3 region has 18 residues. The CDR3 spells CASSLELGQIGSSYKQYF. The DNA of the CDR3 is TGTGCCAGCAGTTTAGAACTCGGACAGATAGGAAGCTCCTACAAGCAGTACTTC.

This chain joins TRBV21-1 and TRBJ1-5; the DNA was not used to check the table's D call, TRBD1. TRBV21-1 is labeled a pseudogene. The CDR3 totals 16 residues. CDR3 loop: CASSKDPGQGNQPQHF. In nucleotides, the CDR3 is TGTGCCAGCAGCAAAGACCCCGGGCAGGGTAATCAGCCCCAGCATTTT.

CDR3 in amino acids: CASRPTGTHEQYF. CDR3 nucleotide sequence: TGTGCCAGCAGGCCGACAGGTACCCACGAGCAGTACTTC. The chain links TRBV12-3 or TRBV12-4 to TRBJ2-5, with D possibly matching TRBD1 (6 bases). Gene TRBJ2-7 matches the end of the DNA better, so the J call may be wrong. This CDR3 is built from 13 residues.

The chain links TRBV20-1 to TRBJ2-1; 7 bases agree with TRBD1. The DNA end lines up better with TRBJ2-7; the J call may be wrong. The CDR3 sequence is 13 residues long. Germline loops: CDR1 DFQATT, CDR2 SNEGSKA (reference sequence). CDR3 residues: CSAIQGDYNEQYF. DNA of the CDR3: TGCAGTGCTATCCAGGGGGATTACAATGAGCAGTACTTC.

The rearrangement joins TRBV6-6 to TRBJ2-5; 9 positions match TRBD2. The CDR3 runs to 14 residues. V trimming: 3 bases; J trimming: 11 bases; junction bases outside the gene matches: 10. The germline gives CDR1 MNHNY, CDR2 SVGAGI (reference sequence). The CDR3 loop is CASSYSGSGHEQYF. In DNA form, the CDR3 reads TGTGCCAGCAGTTATAGCGGGAGTGGGCATGAGCAGTACTTC.

The genes are TRBV28 and TRBJ2-7; possible D gene TRBD1, 6 bases. This CDR3 spans 16 amino acids. The ends were cut back, 3 bases at V and 2 bases at J, with 17 bases in the middle. Germline CDR1 MDHEN, CDR2 SYDVKM. This chain's CDR3 is CASSLRGHYSPYEQYF. The CDR3 DNA sequence: TGTGCCAGCAGTTTGAGGGGACACTACTCGCCCTACGAGCAGTACTTC.

In its sample, this clonotype was seen many times. The chain has TRBV29-1 and TRBJ2-7, with D perhaps matching TRBD1 (6 bases). Trimming removed 3 bases at V and 2 bases at J, with 8 bases between. CDR3 length: 12 residues. Germline V gene data show CDR1 as SQVTM and CDR2 as ANQGSEA. The CDR3 loop reads CSVEGATYEQYF. The DNA of the CDR3 is TGCAGCGTTGAGGGGGCCACCTACGAGCAGTACTTC.

The chain links TRBV20-1 to TRBJ1-6, with 7 bases aligning to TRBD1. The germline CDR1 and CDR2 sequences are DFQATT and SNEGSKA (reference sequence). V lost 1 base and J lost 8; bases outside the gene matches: 8. The CDR3 contains 15 residues. The CDR3: CSARVTGRWDSPLHF. The CDR3 DNA reads as TGCAGTGCTAGAGTGACAGGGCGGTGGGATTCACCCCTCCACTTT.

This clonotype was picked up one time. V usage is TRBV20-1 and J usage is TRBJ2-7; D is undetermined. The V end lost 3 bases, the J end lost 2 bases, and 14 bases lay between the germline ends. Looked up from germline, CDR1 is DFQATT and CDR2 is SNEGSKA (reference sequence). This CDR3 comprises 14 residues. The CDR3 reads CSARPGRGPYEQYF. The CDR3 bases are TGCAGTGCTAGGCCTGGGCGCGGACCCTACGAGCAGTACTTC.

This rearrangement joins TRBV7-2 to TRBJ1-4; 8 bases are a match to TRBD1. Germline-derived CDR1 and CDR2 are SGHTA and FQGNSA. Germline trimming cut 5 bases from V and 6 bases from J; bases unmatched to any gene: 8. CDR3 size: 15 residues. Here the CDR3 DNA reads TGTGCCAGCAGCCTGCGACAGGGGTTTTATGAAAAACTGTTTTTT. It encodes CASSLRQGFYEKLFF.

The table lists this clonotype with a few counts. J is TRBJ1-2 and V is TRBV7-2; TRBD1 might be the D (6 bases). The CDR3 is 14 amino acids. Trimming pared 5 bases from V and 4 bases from J, leaving 14 bases between. Germline CDR1 reads SGHTA; CDR2 reads FQGNSA. Written as DNA, the CDR3 is TGTGCCAGCAGCCCCGGCGGACAGAGCTATGGCTACACCTTC. It encodes CASSPGGQSYGYTF.

As to this clonotype: This may be a read error, as it is one base from a much larger clone. V gene TRBV12-3 or TRBV12-4 combines with J gene TRBJ2-5; a possible D gene is TRBD2 (5 bases). CDR3 length equals 14 residues. Trimming took 6 bases from V and 7 from J, leaving 18 bases between them. The CDR3 nucleotides read TGTGCCAGCAGCGTAGCGTTGACTGAAGGGACCCAGTACTTC. The encoded protein is CASSVALTEGTQYF.

The rearrangement links TRBV12-5 to TRBJ2-1, with unresolved D. Germline CDR1 is LGHNT and CDR2 is FRNRAP. The CDR3 has 12 amino acids. Between the trimmed V and J ends, which lost 1 base and 5 bases, there was a span of 3 bases. CDR3 in DNA: TGTGCTAGTGGTTTGGGGGACAATGAGCAGTTCTTC. Translated: CASGLGDNEQFF.

This clonotype has a single count. The chain uses TRBV7-6 and TRBJ2-7; 7 bases match TRBD2. V trimming: 0 bases; J trimming: 1 base; junction bases outside the gene matches: 3. Germline CDR1 and CDR2: SGHVS and FNYEAQ. The CDR3 contains 15 residues. The CDR3 nucleotides read TGTGCCAGCAGCTTAGCGTCAGCGGGGTCCTACGAGCAGTACTTC. Residues: CASSLASAGSYEQYF. Full variable domain (remainder filled in from reference TRBV7-6 and TRBJ2-7): GAGVSQSPRYKVTKRGQDVALRCDPISGHVSLYWYRQALGQGPEFLTYFNYEAQQDKSGLPNDRFSAERPEGSISTLTIQRTEQRDSAMYRCASSLASAGSYEQYFGPGTRLTVT.

The chain recombines TRBV4-3 with TRBJ2-1, with a tentative D call TRBD2 (5 bases). The germline CDR1 and CDR2 sequences are LGHNA and YSLEER. Trimming cost V 0 bases and J 9 bases, with 12 bases left between them. The CDR3 loop spans 14 amino acids. CDR3 in amino acids: CASSQDTRGSEQFF. The CDR3 DNA reads as TGCGCCAGCAGCCAAGATACTAGAGGCAGTGAGCAGTTCTTC.

This clonotype was counted a few times. The J gene is TRBJ2-4, the V gene TRBV6-8; D is unresolved. V dropped 5 bases and J dropped 4 bases, with 21 bases sitting between them. Germline V CDR1 and CDR2: MNHGY, SAAAGT. The CDR3 totals 17 residues. CDR3 nucleotides: TGTGCCAGCAGTCCTCCTATCATCGTTCGTGCTAAAAACATTCAGTACTTC. It codes for CASSPPIIVRAKNIQYF.